Listed below are T cell receptor beta chains from one sample, sequenced in a study of T cell repertoires in ileal Crohn's disease. Profiled with immunoSEQ multiplex PCR; TCRdb holds only in-frame clones, not every one. The sample lists 15,000 to 20,000 clones; approximately 70% were seen once. The source material was ileal tissue. The receptors stem from an adult with Crohn's disease. Both conserved end residues are part of each CDR3. A D gene is named only where the DNA matches it firmly. Clone sizes are given selectively: once, few, many, or a class where the clone is expanded.

j_gene,v_gene,d_gene,abundance,CDR3aa,CDR3nt
TRBJ1-4,TRBV5-1,TRBD1,few,CASSVTGTDEKLFF,TGCGCCAGCAGCGTGACAGGGACCGATGAAAAACTGTTTTTT
TRBJ1-6,TRBV19,.,few,CASSTGDNSPLHF,TGTGCCAGTAGTACAGGGGATAATTCACCCCTCCACTTT
TRBJ1-2,TRBV19,TRBD1,.,CASSETGAPFYGYTF,TGTGCCAGTAGTGAAACAGGGGCCCCGTTTTATGGCTACACCTTC
TRBJ1-2,TRBV27,.,.,CASSRTGHNGYTF,TGTGCCAGCAGTCGCACTGGACATAATGGCTACACCTTC
TRBJ2-3,TRBV4-1,TRBD2,.,CASSRPSAGGPDTQYF,TGCGCCAGCAGCCGACCTAGCGCGGGGGGCCCCGATACGCAGTATTTT
TRBJ1-1,TRBV18,.,few,CASSLNTEAFF,TGTGCCAGCTCTCTTAACACTGAAGCTTTCTTT
TRBJ1-4,TRBV5-1,.,.,CASSSSFGEKLFF,TGCGCCAGCAGTAGTAGTTTCGGGGAAAAACTGTTTTTT
TRBJ1-3,TRBV15,.,.,CATSPRSTGSTIYF,TGTGCCACCAGCCCCCGTTCTACAGGGAGCACCATATATTTT
TRBJ2-3,TRBV27,TRBD2,.,CASTGGVTDTQYF,TGTGCCAGCACGGGGGGGGTCACAGATACGCAGTATTTT
TRBJ1-2,TRBV5-1,TRBD1,.,CASSLTGDGYGYTF,TGCGCCAGCAGCTTAACAGGGGACGGCTATGGCTACACCTTC
TRBJ2-5,TRBV6-1,.,.,CASSSQGGQETQYF,TGTGCCAGCAGTTCCCAGGGTGGGCAAGAGACCCAGTACTTC
TRBJ1-6,TRBV4-3,TRBD1,.,CASSLALGGSNSPLHF,TGCGCCAGCAGCCTAGCGTTAGGGGGCTCGAATTCACCCCTCCACTTT
TRBJ2-7,TRBV6-1,TRBD1,.,CASSDWDSYEQYF,TGTGCCAGCAGTGATTGGGACAGCTACGAGCAGTACTTC
TRBJ1-2,TRBV19,.,.,CASSMVLDFDYGYTF,TGTGCCAGTAGTATGGTTTTGGACTTTGACTATGGCTACACCTTC
TRBJ1-2,TRBV4-3,.,.,CASNRIRGDTSVVGYTF,TGCGCCAGCAACCGGATCAGAGGGGACACTTCGGTAGTTGGCTACACCTTC
TRBJ2-5,TRBV9,.,once,CASSVGLVGLSQETQYF,TGTGCCAGCAGCGTAGGACTGGTTGGCTTGTCTCAAGAGACCCAGTACTTC
TRBJ2-1,TRBV20-1,.,.,CSGTNLHEQFF,TGCAGTGGGACTAACCTCCATGAGCAGTTCTTC
TRBJ1-2,TRBV29-1,TRBD1,large,CSVRDRTNYGYTF,TGCAGCGTTAGGGACAGGACTAACTATGGCTACACCTTC
TRBJ2-3,TRBV4-1,.,.,CASSQEGTGWDTQYF,TGCGCCAGCAGCCAAGAGGGTACAGGGTGGGATACGCAGTATTTT
TRBJ1-5,TRBV4-3,TRBD1,few,CASSQGTGLNSNQPQHF,TGCGCCAGCAGCCAAGGGACAGGACTTAATAGCAATCAGCCCCAGCATTTT
TRBJ2-1,TRBV6-1,TRBD2,.,CASSERAGGHNEQFF,TGTGCCAGCAGTGAACGAGCGGGAGGCCACAATGAGCAGTTCTTC
TRBJ1-1,TRBV5-1,.,.,CASSPLGSTEAFF,TGCGCCAGCAGCCCGCTCGGGAGCACTGAAGCTTTCTTT
TRBJ1-1,TRBV4-2,TRBD1,few,CASSQNAGGVRTEAFF,TGTGCCAGCAGCCAAAACGCAGGGGGCGTCAGAACTGAAGCTTTCTTT
TRBJ1-1,TRBV30,TRBD1,.,CAWSRQGGTEAFF,TGTGCCTGGAGTCGGCAGGGGGGTACTGAAGCTTTCTTT
TRBJ1-2,TRBV9,TRBD1,.,CASSVSTGGNSYGYTF,TGTGCCAGCAGCGTAAGCACAGGGGGCAACTCCTATGGCTACACCTTC
TRBJ2-5,TRBV7-2,.,few,CASSRRAGAGETQYF,TGTGCCAGCAGCCGCCGGGCGGGGGCGGGAGAGACCCAGTACTTC
TRBJ1-2,TRBV30,TRBD1,.,CAWDKGQGYGYTF,TGTGCCTGGGATAAGGGACAGGGGTATGGCTACACCTTC
TRBJ2-4,TRBV28,.,.,CASSDYKNIQYF,TGTGCCAGCAGTGACTATAAAAACATTCAGTACTTC
TRBJ2-3,TRBV4-1,TRBD1,.,CASSQDRQGAQDTQYF,TGCGCCAGCAGCCAAGATCGGCAGGGGGCACAAGATACGCAGTATTTT
TRBJ1-2,TRBV5-1,TRBD1,.,CASSLSDRGYGYTF,TGCGCCAGCAGCTTGTCCGACAGGGGCTATGGCTACACCTTC
TRBJ1-4,TRBV4-3,.,medium-sized,CASSQDSGGNEKLFF,TGCGCCAGCAGCCAAGATTCAGGAGGAAATGAAAAACTGTTTTTT
TRBJ2-1,TRBV13,.,.,CASSLGRLVEIDNEQFF,TGTGCCAGCAGCTTAGGCCGTCTAGTAGAGATCGACAATGAGCAGTTCTTC
TRBJ1-6,TRBV30,.,.,CAWSVQDSPLHF,TGTGCCTGGAGTGTACAAGATTCACCCCTCCACTTT
TRBJ1-1,TRBV6-6,.,.,CASSYVTENTEAFF,TGTGCCAGCAGTTACGTAACAGAGAACACTGAAGCTTTCTTT
TRBJ2-7,TRBV2,TRBD1,.,CASRRGDRGSYEQYF,TGTGCCAGCCGCCGTGGGGACAGAGGCTCCTACGAGCAGTACTTC
TRBJ1-2,TRBV28,.,.,CASSFGYGYTF,TGTGCCAGCAGTTTCGGCTATGGCTACACCTTC
TRBJ2-2,TRBV5-6,TRBD1,.,CASSGDRGSAGELFF,TGTGCCAGCAGCGGGGACAGGGGGTCGGCCGGGGAGCTGTTTTTT
TRBJ1-1,TRBV5-1,.,.,CASSYVVDTEAFF,TGCGCCAGCAGTTATGTAGTGGACACTGAAGCTTTCTTT
TRBJ2-5,TRBV2,.,few,CASWLGRRRSEETQYF,TGTGCCAGCTGGCTGGGTCGCAGGAGGTCTGAAGAGACCCAGTACTTC
TRBJ2-1,TRBV12-5,TRBD2,.,CASGLAPSGSSYNEQFF,TGTGCTAGTGGTTTGGCCCCTAGCGGGAGCTCCTACAATGAGCAGTTCTTC
TRBJ1-1,TRBV30,.,.,CAWTQGGTEAFF,TGTGCCTGGACCCAGGGCGGCACTGAAGCTTTCTTT
TRBJ2-2,TRBV5-4,TRBD1,few,CASSLATGVMTGELFF,TGTGCCAGCAGCTTGGCCACAGGGGTTATGACCGGGGAGCTGTTTTTT
TRBJ2-3,TRBV5-4,TRBD2,.,CASRPRTSGTDTQYF,TGTGCCAGCAGACCCCGGACTAGCGGCACAGATACGCAGTATTTT
TRBJ1-3,TRBV4-2,.,few,CASSQGLRGGNTIYF,TGTGCCAGCAGCCAAGGACTACGTGGGGGAAACACCATATATTTT
TRBJ1-2,TRBV6-1,.,.,CASTLGLYYGYTF,TGTGCCAGCACCCTTGGCCTTTACTATGGCTACACCTTC
TRBJ2-2,TRBV19,.,.,CASSIVVSNTGELFF,TGTGCCAGTAGTATAGTTGTCAGTAACACCGGGGAGCTGTTTTTT
TRBJ2-7,TRBV5-1,TRBD2,.,CASSWGTSPTYEQYF,TGCGCCAGCAGCTGGGGGACTAGCCCGACCTACGAGCAGTACTTC
TRBJ2-3,TRBV6-5,.,.,CASSYGTVTDTQYF,TGTGCCAGCAGTTACGGGACTGTCACAGATACGCAGTATTTT
TRBJ1-2,TRBV6-1,.,.,CASSVGRQAGYTF,TGTGCCAGCAGTGTAGGTCGACAGGCAGGCTACACCTTC
TRBJ2-2,TRBV11-1,TRBD1,.,CASSLGGGTWTGELFF,TGTGCCAGCAGCCTAGGGGGCGGAACATGGACCGGGGAGCTGTTTTTT
TRBJ2-1,TRBV4-1,.,.,CASSLHQGYDEQFF,TGCGCCAGCAGCCTACACCAGGGGTACGATGAGCAGTTCTTC
TRBJ2-5,TRBV29-1,.,.,CSAEGVTSHQETQYF,TGCAGCGCGGAAGGGGTAACTAGCCACCAAGAGACCCAGTACTTC
TRBJ1-2,TRBV6-1,.,few,CASSEAPANYGYTF,TGTGCCAGCAGTGAAGCTCCAGCTAACTATGGCTACACCTTC
TRBJ1-4,TRBV30,.,.,CAWSSLEKLFF,TGTGCCTGGAGTTCCCTCGAAAAACTGTTTTTT
TRBJ2-2,TRBV5-6,TRBD1,few,CASSLGIGTGGNTGELFF,TGTGCCAGCAGCTTGGGCATTGGGACAGGGGGTAACACCGGGGAGCTGTTTTTT